This T cell receptor (beta chain) was identified in a study of preoperative IRX-2 immunotherapy in early breast cancer. The ends lost 8 bases at V and 3 bases at J; junction bases unmatched: 8. CDR3 size: 13 residues. CDR1 SQVTM and CDR2 ANQGSEA come from the germline V gene. The treatment is: preoperative locoregional IRX-2 cytokine immunotherapy. Profiling relied on immunoSEQ multiplex PCR, and the TCRdb table lists in-frame clones only, not all of them. The sample lists tens of thousands of clones; about 90% were seen once. The starting material was tumor tissue, obtained after IRX-2 immunotherapy. The V and J genes are TRBV29-1 and TRBJ1-2; 8 bases are a match to TRBD1. This clonotype was sampled from a human donor with breast cancer. The CDR3 region has the DNA TGCAGCACCTCCGGGACAGGACACTATGGCTACACCTTC. It is translated as CSTSGTGHYGYTF.